The rows below give T cell receptor beta chains drawn from one sample of a study of shared clonotypes between healthy human individuals. The method was immunoSEQ multiplex PCR; TCRdb's version includes in-frame clones alone and lacks a portion of them. The sample lists approximately 2,000,000 clones, around 95% occurring once. The specimen was naive CD8+ T cells from PBMCs. All receptors derive from a man aged 18 to 29 in good health. Some clones in this sample may be carry-over from other donors' samples. The CDR3 runs from the conserved cysteine through the conserved F or W. The D gene is left open where the match is weak. Clone sizes are given selectively: once, few, many, or a class where the clone is expanded.

d_gene: NA; v_gene: TRBV7-9; abundance: NA; j_gene: TRBJ2-2; CDR3nt: TGTGCCAGCAGCCGTCTGACAGTGAACACCGGGGAGCTGTTTTTT; CDR3aa: CASSRLTVNTGELFF
d_gene: TRBD2; v_gene: TRBV9; abundance: NA; j_gene: TRBJ2-7; CDR3nt: TGTGCCAGCAGCGAAGCCGGGGCTAGCGGCTACGAGCAGTACTTC; CDR3aa: CASSEAGASGYEQYF
d_gene: NA; v_gene: TRBV27; abundance: NA; j_gene: TRBJ1-2; CDR3nt: TGTGCCTGCCGGGATGGGGGGGCCGATGGCTACACCTTC; CDR3aa: CACRDGGADGYTF
d_gene: TRBD2; v_gene: TRBV27; abundance: NA; j_gene: TRBJ2-3; CDR3nt: TGTGCCAGCAGTCCCGTAGGACTAGCAATTTCTACGCAGTATTTT; CDR3aa: CASSPVGLAISTQYF
d_gene: NA; v_gene: TRBV28; abundance: once; j_gene: TRBJ2-5; CDR3nt: TGTGCCAGCAGTCCCCCCGAGCTAGCGCCGCGCGAGACCCAGTACTTC; CDR3aa: CASSPPELAPRETQYF
d_gene: TRBD2; v_gene: TRBV28; abundance: NA; j_gene: TRBJ2-3; CDR3nt: TGTGCCAGCAGTTTGCGACTAGCGGGACCAGATACGCAGTATTTT; CDR3aa: CASSLRLAGPDTQYF
d_gene: NA; v_gene: TRBV19; abundance: NA; j_gene: TRBJ1-4; CDR3nt: TGTGCCAGTAGTAGAAGACAGCCGCCAGTAGAAAAACTGTTTTTT; CDR3aa: CASSRRQPPVEKLFF
d_gene: NA; v_gene: TRBV6-5; abundance: NA; j_gene: TRBJ2-2; CDR3nt: TGTGCCAGCAGCGGACAGACATCCACCGGGGAGCTGTTTTTT; CDR3aa: CASSGQTSTGELFF
d_gene: NA; v_gene: TRBV11-2; abundance: NA; j_gene: TRBJ2-2; CDR3nt: TGTGCCAGCAGCTTAATTAAGGGGTCCGGGGAGCTGTTTTTT; CDR3aa: CASSLIKGSGELFF
d_gene: NA; v_gene: TRBV15; abundance: NA; j_gene: TRBJ2-7; CDR3nt: TGTGCCACCAGCAGAGATCTGCCAATAGGCCCTTACGAGCAGTACTTC; CDR3aa: CATSRDLPIGPYEQYF
d_gene: NA; v_gene: TRBV25-1; abundance: once; j_gene: TRBJ2-1; CDR3nt: TGTGCCAGCAGTGTCGAGAGCGACAGCTCCTACAATGAGCAGTTCTTC; CDR3aa: CASSVESDSSYNEQFF
d_gene: TRBD2; v_gene: TRBV9; abundance: NA; j_gene: TRBJ2-1; CDR3nt: TGTGCCAGCAGCGCCTCTAGGGTAGCGGGAGGGAATGAGCAGTTCTTC; CDR3aa: CASSASRVAGGNEQFF
d_gene: TRBD2; v_gene: TRBV27; abundance: NA; j_gene: TRBJ2-7; CDR3nt: TGTGCCAGCAGTTCGCTGACTAGCGGGAGCCACGAGCAGTACTTC; CDR3aa: CASSSLTSGSHEQYF
d_gene: NA; v_gene: TRBV7-8; abundance: NA; j_gene: TRBJ2-1; CDR3nt: TGTGCCAGCAGCTTCATTTTATTAGGGGTAAATGAGCAGTTCTTC; CDR3aa: CASSFILLGVNEQFF